This T cell receptor beta chain was identified in a study of blood T cell repertoires in COVID-19. In the study overall: Acute-phase and convalescent COVID-19 samples originated in the United States, Italy and Spain. T cells, B-cell-depleted T cells, or PBMCs provided the cDNA or gDNA that served as material.

Authors' processing steps: By means of reference gene primer amplification, nucleated cell counts were estimated. This table comes from immunoSEQ multiplex PCR, and its TCRdb copy is limited to in-frame clones, with some not included. Clone size and the V and J calls come from that table; the DNA yielded D and trimming. The table records fewer than 11,000 clones, around 89% of them present only once. The sample comprised peripheral blood. This TCR derives from a human donor in a cohort sampled during active COVID-19.

In nucleotides, the CDR3 is TGTGCCAGTAGCGCGGGTTCTGGGGCCAACGTCCTGACTTTC. Its protein is CASSAGSGANVLTF. The V and J genes are TRBV19 and TRBJ2-6; maybe TRBD2 (5 bases). Trimming cost V 6 bases and J 1 base, with 7 bases left between them. CDR3 size: 14 residues. From germline, CDR1 is LNHDA and CDR2 SQIVND (reference sequence).